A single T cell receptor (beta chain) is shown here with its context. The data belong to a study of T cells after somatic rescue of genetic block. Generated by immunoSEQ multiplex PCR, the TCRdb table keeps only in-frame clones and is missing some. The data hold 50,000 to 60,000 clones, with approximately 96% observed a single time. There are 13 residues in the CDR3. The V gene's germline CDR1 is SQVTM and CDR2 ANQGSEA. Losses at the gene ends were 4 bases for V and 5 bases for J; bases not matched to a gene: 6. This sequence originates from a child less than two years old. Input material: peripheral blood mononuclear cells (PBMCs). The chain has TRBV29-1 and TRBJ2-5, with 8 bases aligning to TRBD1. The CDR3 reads CSVGGQGGETQYF. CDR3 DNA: TGCAGCGTTGGTGGACAGGGCGGGGAGACCCAGTACTTC.